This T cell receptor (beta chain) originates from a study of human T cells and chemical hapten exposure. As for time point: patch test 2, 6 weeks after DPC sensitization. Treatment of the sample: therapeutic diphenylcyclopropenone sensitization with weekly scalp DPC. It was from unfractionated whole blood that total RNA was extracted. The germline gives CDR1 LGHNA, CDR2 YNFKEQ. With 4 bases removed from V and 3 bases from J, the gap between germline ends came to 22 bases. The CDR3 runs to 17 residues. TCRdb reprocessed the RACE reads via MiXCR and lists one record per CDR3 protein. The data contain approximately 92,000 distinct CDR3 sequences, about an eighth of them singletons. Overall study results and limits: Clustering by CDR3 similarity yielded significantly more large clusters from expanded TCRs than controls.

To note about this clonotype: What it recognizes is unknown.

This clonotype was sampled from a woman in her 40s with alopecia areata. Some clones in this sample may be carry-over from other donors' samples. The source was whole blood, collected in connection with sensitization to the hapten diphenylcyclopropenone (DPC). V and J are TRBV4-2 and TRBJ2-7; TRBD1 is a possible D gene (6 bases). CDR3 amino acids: CASSPRFRTGTHYEQYF. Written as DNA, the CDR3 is TGTGCCAGCAGCCCCCGATTTCGAACGGGGACACACTACGAGCAGTACTTC.